This TCR beta chain was sequenced for a study of PD-1 blockade in classical Hodgkin lymphoma. Method: immunoSEQ multiplex PCR; TCRdb's copy keeps in-frame clones and lacks some. The sample holds about 27,000 clones, 60% to 85% seen once. The V segment lost 2 bases and the J segment 3 bases; nucleotides outside the gene matches: 5. This CDR3 region has 16 residues. From germline, CDR1 is MNHEY and CDR2 SVGAGI. Relapses following autologous stem cell transplantation were seen in all patients, with brentuximab vedotin exposure varying. Magnetic negative selection was used to purify CD4+ T cells from PBMCs that had been thawed.

The chain employs TRBV6-5 and TRBJ2-7; TRBD2 matches 12 bases. The origin of this receptor is a human donor with classical Hodgkin lymphoma. Sequenced material: CD4+ T cells from blood, taken at baseline. The CDR3 DNA is TGTGCCAGCAGTTACCAAGCGACTAGCGGGGGCTACGAGCAGTACTTC. Protein: CASSYQATSGGYEQYF.